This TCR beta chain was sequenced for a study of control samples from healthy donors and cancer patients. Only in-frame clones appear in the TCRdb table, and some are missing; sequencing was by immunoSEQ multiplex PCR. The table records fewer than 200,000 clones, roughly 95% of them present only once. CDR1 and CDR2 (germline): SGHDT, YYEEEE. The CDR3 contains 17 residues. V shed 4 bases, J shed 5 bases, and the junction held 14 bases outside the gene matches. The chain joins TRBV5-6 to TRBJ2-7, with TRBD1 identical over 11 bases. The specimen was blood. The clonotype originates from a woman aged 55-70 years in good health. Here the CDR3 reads CASSLFVRDRGFDEQYF. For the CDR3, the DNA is TGTGCCAGCAGCCTGTTCGTCCGGGACAGGGGGTTCGACGAGCAGTACTTC.